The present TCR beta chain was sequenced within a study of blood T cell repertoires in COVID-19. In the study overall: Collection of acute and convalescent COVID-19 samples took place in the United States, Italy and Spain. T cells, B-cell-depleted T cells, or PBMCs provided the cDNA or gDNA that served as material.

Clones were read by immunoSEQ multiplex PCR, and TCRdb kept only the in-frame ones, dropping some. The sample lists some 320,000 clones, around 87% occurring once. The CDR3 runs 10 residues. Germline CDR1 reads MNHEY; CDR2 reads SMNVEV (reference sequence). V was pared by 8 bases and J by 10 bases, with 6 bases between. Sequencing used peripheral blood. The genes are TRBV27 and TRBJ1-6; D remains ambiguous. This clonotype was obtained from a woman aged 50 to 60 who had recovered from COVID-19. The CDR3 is CASGGSPLHF. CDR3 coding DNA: TGTGCCAGCGGAGGCTCACCCCTCCACTTT.